This passage covers 18 T cell receptor beta chains from one sample sequenced in a study of a mutant IDH1 vaccine in newly diagnosed glioma. This table comes from immunoSEQ multiplex PCR, and its TCRdb copy is limited to in-frame clones, with some not included. The table lists 30,000 or so clones, 82% of them singletons. These receptors have no known antigen. The time point is: week 35, safety follow-up. A single vaccine dose contained 300 ug of mutant IDH1 20-mer peptide, and topical imiquimod was used with it. The sequences come from PBMCs, collected from a glioma patient whose treatment included an IDH1 peptide vaccine. These receptors came from a woman younger than 30 with glioma.

The J gene is TRBJ1-1, the V gene TRBV6-6; the D is unclear. The CDR3 length is 12 residues. The V gene lost 2 bases and the J gene lost 2 bases, with 3 bases spanning the gap. Per germline, CDR1 MNHNY and CDR2 SVGAGI (reference sequence). CDR3 protein: CASSYLNTEAFF. Here the CDR3 DNA reads TGTGCCAGCAGTTACCTAAACACTGAAGCTTTCTTT.

The sample holds one count of this clone. J is TRBJ2-1 and V is TRBV6-5, with D tentatively TRBD1 or TRBD2 (5 bases each). The CDR3 loop spans 12 amino acids. V was pared by 6 bases and J by 9 bases, with 12 bases between. Germline-derived CDR1 and CDR2 are MNHEY and SVGAGI. The CDR3 DNA reads TGTGCCAGCAGGGGACCGGGCTCTGAGCAGTTCTTC. This gives the protein CASRGPGSEQFF.

As concerns this clone: The junction differs from germline at one of its ends, possibly a read error. The V call is TRBV7-7, the J call TRBJ2-5; TRBD2 matches at 8 bases. Germline assignment: CDR1 SSHAT and CDR2 FNYEAQ (reference sequence). The CDR3 sequence is 14 residues long. The CDR3 DNA follows: TGTGCTAGCAGCGCCGGGGGGGCCTCTGAGACCCAGTACTTC. This encodes CASSAGGASETQYF.

This sequence joins TRBV14 and TRBJ1-2, with unresolved D. Germline V lookup: CDR1 SGHDN, CDR2 FVKESK. Between the trimmed V and J ends, which lost 0 bases and 8 bases, there was a span of 13 bases. This CDR3 contains 14 residues. The CDR3 DNA is TGTGCCAGCAGCCAAGATCTAGACTGGCGGGGCTACACCTTC. Translating it yields CASSQDLDWRGYTF.

The gene calls are TRBV6-5 and TRBJ1-1; no definite D call. The CDR3 has 12 residues. Trimming took off 5 bases at V and 6 bases at J, with 10 bases between the two ends. Looked up from germline, CDR1 is MNHEY and CDR2 is SVGAGI. CDR3 amino acids: CASSANSPEAFF. In nucleotides, the CDR3 is TGTGCCAGCAGTGCCAACTCCCCTGAAGCTTTCTTT.

This chain connects TRBV7-2 to TRBJ2-7, with D possibly TRBD2 on 7 matching bases. CDR1 and CDR2 (germline): SGHTA, FQGNSA. V lost 8 bases, J lost 4 bases, and 18 bases lay in between. The length of the CDR3 is 14 residues. CDR3 bases: TGTGCCAGCGGAAGGGGGGGTGGGGAGTACGAGCAGTACTTC. Encoded protein: CASGRGGGEYEQYF.

On this clone itself: A junction end diverges from the germline sequence, so it may reflect a read error. The CDR3 sequence is CASSNSLAGRVETQYF. The CDR3 nucleotides are TGTGCCAGCAGTAACTCCTTGGCGGGACGGGTAGAGACCCAGTACTTC. The gene calls are TRBV6-5 and TRBJ2-5; D may be TRBD2 (6 bases). This CDR3 has 16 amino acids. CDR1 is MNHEY, CDR2 SVGAGI, per germline.

The chain is built from TRBV19 and TRBJ1-4; 7 bases line up with TRBD1. V lost 6 bases, J lost 5 bases, and 6 bases stayed unmatched. This CDR3 region has 14 residues. Germline CDR1 and CDR2: LNHDA and SQIVND (reference sequence). The CDR3 DNA follows: TGTGCCAGTAGCCGAGGGACAGCAAATGAAAAACTGTTTTTT. Amino acids: CASSRGTANEKLFF.

The rearrangement joins TRBV15 to TRBJ1-6; unclear D gene. Trimming took off 6 bases at V and 6 bases at J, with 12 bases between the two ends. Germline CDR1 and CDR2: LNHNV and YYDKDF (reference sequence). There are 14 residues in the CDR3. Here the CDR3 DNA reads TGTGCCACCAGTTCCACAGTCCCTAATTCACCCCTCCACTTT. It codes for CATSSTVPNSPLHF.

A single count supports this clone. This sequence joins TRBV6-1 and TRBJ1-5; no firm D call. Germline V gene data show CDR1 as MNHNS and CDR2 as SASEGT. The V end was cut by 2 bases, the J end by 2 bases, with 7 bases between. CDR3 length: 14 residues. CDR3 sequence (DNA): TGTGCCAGCAGTGAATTGTTTGGCAATCAGCCCCAGCATTTT. Its translation: CASSELFGNQPQHF.

CDR3 residues: CASSLERNQPQHF. The CDR3 region has the DNA TGCGCCAGCAGCTTGGAGAGAAATCAGCCCCAGCATTTT. The V gene is TRBV5-1, the J gene TRBJ1-5; unclear D gene. Germline CDR1 and CDR2: SGHRS and YFSETQ. V was trimmed by 0 bases and J by 4 bases, leaving 5 bases between them. This CDR3 region has 13 residues.

J is TRBJ2-5 and V is TRBV7-2; D perhaps matches TRBD1 (6 bases). The V gene's germline CDR1 is SGHTA and CDR2 FQGNSA. This CDR3 is 16 amino acids long. V was clipped by 2 bases and J by 4 bases, with 17 bases between them. CDR3 loop: CASSLSDFWGLETQYF. CDR3 DNA: TGTGCCAGCAGCTTATCCGACTTTTGGGGGCTAGAGACCCAGTACTTC. Complete variable domain (other parts from reference TRBV7-2 and TRBJ2-5): GAGVSQSPSNKVTEKGKDVELRCDPISGHTALYWYRQSLGQGLEFLIYFQGNSAPDKSGLPSDRFSAERTGGSVSTLTIQRTQQEDSAVYLCASSLSDFWGLETQYFGPGTRLLVL.

The sample holds one count of this clone. The chain carries TRBV4-1 and TRBJ2-1; 9 positions agree with TRBD2. This CDR3 is 17 amino acids long. Germline V lookup: CDR1 MGHRA, CDR2 YSYEKL. V was pared by 4 bases and J by 2 bases, with 9 bases of the junction left unmatched. The CDR3, as DNA: TGCGCCAGCAGCCGGGGCATAGCGGGAGCGGCCTACAATGAGCAGTTCTTC. Protein: CASSRGIAGAAYNEQFF.

J is TRBJ2-6 and V is TRBV27; 7 nucleotides agree with TRBD1. Germline V gives CDR1 MNHEY, CDR2 SMNVEV (reference sequence). The junction had 10 bases not matched to a gene; V was cut back by 5 bases and J by 0 bases. The CDR3 runs to 18 residues. As DNA, the CDR3 is TGTGCCAGCAGTCTTATGCCGACAGGGCGCTCTGGGGCCAACGTCCTGACTTTC. This sequence encodes CASSLMPTGRSGANVLTF.

The chain couples TRBV30 to TRBJ1-1; 9 bases align to TRBD1. The germline V gene has CDR1 GTSNPN and CDR2 SVGIG (reference sequence). CDR3 size: 14 residues. The junction had 13 bases not matched to a gene; V was cut back by 4 bases and J by 10 bases. CDR3 DNA: TGTGCCTGGAACCAACAGGGGGCTGATGATGGAGCTTTCTTT. Residues: CAWNQQGADDGAFF.

This CDR3 is CASSSWDRPNEQFF. CDR3 in DNA: TGTGCCAGTAGCTCGTGGGACAGACCCAATGAGCAGTTCTTC. This chain links TRBV19 with TRBJ2-1, with 7 bases fitting TRBD1. Germline V CDR1 and CDR2: LNHDA, SQIVND (reference sequence). J gave up 6 bases and V 6 bases, and 8 bases lay outside the gene matches. The CDR3 runs 14 residues.

The chain recombines TRBV6-5 with TRBJ2-7, with D uncertain. V shed 0 bases and J shed 2 bases, with 5 bases lying between them. Germline values: CDR1 MNHEY, CDR2 SVGAGI. This CDR3 has 13 amino acids. The CDR3 bases are TGTGCCAGCAGTTACTCGTCTACCTACGAGCAGTACTTC. Its protein product is CASSYSSTYEQYF.

This clone has a handful of counts. The chain uses TRBV5-1 and TRBJ1-1; D might be TRBD1 (5 bases). Germline V gene sequence: CDR1 SGHRS, CDR2 YFSETQ. The length of the CDR3 is 13 residues. Trimming stripped 4 bases from V and 8 bases from J, with 15 bases between. The CDR3 sequence: CASSPGTTTEAFF. CDR3 DNA sequence: TGCGCCAGCAGCCCAGGGACCACAACGGAAGCTTTCTTT.